This is a list of T cell receptor beta chains from one sample in a study of human T cells and chemical hapten exposure. One entry per CDR3 protein, called by TCRdb with MiXCR from the RACE reads. In the table there are 80,000 to 100,000 distinct CDR3 sequences, 27% of which are singletons. Sequenced material: whole blood, taken in connection with sensitization to the hapten diphenylcyclopropenone (DPC). The receptor source for this set is a man aged 35 to 55 with alopecia areata. Some clones in this sample may be carry-over from other donors' samples. Both conserved end residues are part of each CDR3. The D gene is left open where the match is weak. Some rows mark clone size as missing; the rest say once, few, many or name a class of expanded clone.

d_gene	v_gene	abundance	j_gene	CDR3nt	CDR3aa
TRBD1	TRBV6-5	.	TRBJ1-1	TGTGCCAGCAGCCACAGGACAGGGACGAGGAACACTGAAGCTTTCTTT	CASSHRTGTRNTEAFF
TRBD2	TRBV29-1	.	TRBJ2-3	TGCAGCGTTGAAGATGGGACTAGCGGGAGTTGGGCAGATACGCAGTATTTT	CSVEDGTSGSWADTQYF
TRBD1	TRBV5-6	.	TRBJ2-7	TGTGCCAGCAGCCCCCGTTGGGACAGGAGCTACGAGCAGTACTTC	CASSPRWDRSYEQYF
TRBD1	TRBV12-3/TRBV12-4	few	TRBJ1-3	TGTGCCAGCACCGACAGGGGGTCTGGAAACACCATATATTTT	CASTDRGSGNTIYF
TRBD1	TRBV29-1	few	TRBJ1-1	TGCAGCGTTGATCAGGGGGGCACTGAAGCTTTCTTT	CSVDQGGTEAFF
TRBD2	TRBV19	.	TRBJ2-1	TGTGCCAGTAGTATAACCCCCTCGTTGCTAGCGGGAGTTGAGCAGTTCTTC	CASSITPSLLAGVEQFF
.	TRBV5-6	.	TRBJ1-2	TGTGCCAGCAGCTTGGGCGACAGACTTAAAGGCTACACCTTC	CASSLGDRLKGYTF
.	TRBV3-1	.	TRBJ2-2	TGTGCCAGCAGCCAAGCCGGGTCGAAACGTCACGGGGAGCTGTTTTTT	CASSQAGSKRHGELFF
.	TRBV4-2	few	TRBJ2-5	TGTGCCAGCAGCCAAGACCAGGGCGTTACCCAGTACTTC	CASSQDQGVTQYF
.	TRBV30	once	TRBJ1-3	TGTGCCTGGAGTGCCGCGTCTGGAAACACCATATATTTT	CAWSAASGNTIYF
.	TRBV5-1	.	TRBJ2-5	TGCGCCAGCAGCTTGGTAGACGGATCTCAAGAGACCCAGTACTTC	CASSLVDGSQETQYF
.	TRBV3-1	.	TRBJ1-1	TGTGCCAGCAGCCAAGTCAAGAACACTGAAGCTTTCTTT	CASSQVKNTEAFF
.	TRBV7-9	few	TRBJ2-1	TGTGCCAGCAGCTTAGCGTTAGGTACGTCAGAGCAGTTCTTC	CASSLALGTSEQFF
.	TRBV5-6	few	TRBJ1-5	TGTGCCAGCAGTTCGAGGAGCAATCAGCCCCAGCATTTT	CASSSRSNQPQHF
TRBD1	TRBV28	.	TRBJ1-6	TGTGCCAGCATCGAACAGGGGATCTATAATTCACCCCTCCACTTT	CASIEQGIYNSPLHF
.	TRBV20-1	.	TRBJ1-5	TGCAGTGCAGCCAGGAATGAGGCTAATCAGCCCCAGCATTTT	CSAARNEANQPQHF
.	TRBV24-1	many	TRBJ2-1	TGTGCCACCAGTGATCGGACAGTCTGGTTCTTC	CATSDRTVWFF
TRBD1	TRBV3-1	.	TRBJ2-7	TGTGCCAGCAGCCAGGATACAGGGGCCATGCAGTACTTC	CASSQDTGAMQYF
TRBD1	TRBV7-8	.	TRBJ1-1	TGTGCCAGCAGCTGGGGGGACAGCCGATACACTGAAGCTTTCTTT	CASSWGDSRYTEAFF
.	TRBV28	.	TRBJ1-2	TGTGCCAGCAGTTATCAGGGGAGTAACTATGGCTACACCTTC	CASSYQGSNYGYTF
.	TRBV4-3	.	TRBJ2-4	TGCGCCAGCAGCCTAACGACGGCGGCCTCAAGCATTCAGTACTTC	CASSLTTAASSIQYF
TRBD2	TRBV11-2	.	TRBJ2-7	TGTGCCAGCAGCCCCGAGAGGGGAGGGAGCGTGAGCTCCTACGAGCAGTACTTC	CASSPERGGSVSSYEQYF
.	TRBV3-1	.	TRBJ2-4	TGTGCCAGCAGCCAGAATCCCAAAAACATTCAGTACTTC	CASSQNPKNIQYF
.	TRBV24-1	few	TRBJ1-2	TGTGCCACCAGTGATGGAGGGACTGGAGCTAACTATGGCTACACCTTC	CATSDGGTGANYGYTF
.	TRBV10-3	many	TRBJ2-1	TGTGCCATCAGTCCCTCTAGTCCTGCTAATGAGCAGTTCTTC	CAISPSSPANEQFF
.	TRBV7-9	.	TRBJ2-1	TGTGCCAGCAGCTTAGCGGCAGGGGGGGTTAATGAGCAGTTCTTC	CASSLAAGGVNEQFF
.	TRBV6-2/TRBV6-3	few	TRBJ2-1	TGTGCCAGCAGTTACTCGTCGCGGTCCAAAGGGAATGAGCAGTTCTTC	CASSYSSRSKGNEQFF
.	TRBV12-3/TRBV12-4	.	TRBJ1-4	TGTGCCACTTCGGGACGGAATGAAAAACTGTTTTTT	CATSGRNEKLFF
TRBD2	TRBV18	.	TRBJ2-7	TGTGCCAGCTCACCGTGGAAGCGGGAGGTGGGCGAGCAGTACTTC	CASSPWKREVGEQYF
.	TRBV4-1	.	TRBJ2-6	TGCGCCAGCAGCCAGAGGCAGCTAAGCTCTGGGGCCAACGTCCTGACTTTC	CASSQRQLSSGANVLTF
.	TRBV14	.	TRBJ1-4	TGTGCCAGCAGCCAAGGGTATGAAAAACTGTTTTTT	CASSQGYEKLFF
TRBD2	TRBV7-9	.	TRBJ2-1	TGTGCCAGCAGCTTTACTAGCGGGGCCTCTCGAGAGCAGTTCTTC	CASSFTSGASREQFF
.	TRBV7-6	few	TRBJ1-5	TGTGCCAGCAGCCAGGGGACCTCAGCAAGCAATCAGCCCCAGCATTTT	CASSQGTSASNQPQHF
TRBD1	TRBV6-2/TRBV6-3	.	TRBJ1-4	TGTGCCAGCAGTTACCTCCGCCCGACAGGGGGCAAGGGAGAAAAACTGTTTTTT	CASSYLRPTGGKGEKLFF
TRBD2	TRBV20-1	few	TRBJ2-1	TGCAGTGCCAGCCCCGGGACTAGTTCCCTCAATGAGCAGTTCTTC	CSASPGTSSLNEQFF
.	TRBV12-3/TRBV12-4	.	TRBJ2-7	TGTGCCAGCAGTTTAATAGGGTTAACGCTGGGAGAGCAGTACTTC	CASSLIGLTLGEQYF
.	TRBV20-1	.	TRBJ2-7	TGCAGTGCTAGTAGGGCAGATCACGTCCCCTTTGAGCAGTACTTC	CSASRADHVPFEQYF
.	TRBV6-6	few	TRBJ2-7	TGTGCCAGCAGTTACTCGAGAGGACTTCAAAGCTCCTACGAGCAGTACTTC	CASSYSRGLQSSYEQYF
TRBD1	TRBV20-1	.	TRBJ2-4	TGCAGTGTCGGGGGACAGGGTGCGGCCAAAAACATTCAGTACTTC	CSVGGQGAAKNIQYF
.	TRBV20-1	.	TRBJ2-7	TGCAGTGCTGTCGGTAGATACGAGCAGTACTTC	CSAVGRYEQYF
.	TRBV12-3/TRBV12-4	.	TRBJ1-5	TGTGCCAGCAGTTCAGTCCAGGGTATCAATCAGCCCCAGCATTTT	CASSSVQGINQPQHF
TRBD1	TRBV7-6	few	TRBJ1-4	TGTGCCAGCAGCTCGCAGGGGGCTAGGATGGTAATTCTTGCAACTAATGAAAAACTGTTTTTT	CASSSQGARMVILATNEKLFF
TRBD1	TRBV6-2/TRBV6-3	.	TRBJ2-2	TGTGCCAGCAGACGGACAGGGGGGACCGGGGAGCTGTTTTTT	CASRRTGGTGELFF
TRBD1	TRBV5-1	few	TRBJ1-1	TGCGCCAGCAGCCCCCGGACAGGGGACACTGAAGCTTTCTTT	CASSPRTGDTEAFF
.	TRBV25-1	few	TRBJ1-3	TGTGCCAGCAGTGATCCCAGGGAGGTTGGAAACACCATATATTTT	CASSDPREVGNTIYF
.	TRBV12-5	.	TRBJ2-6	TGTGCTAGTGGTTTGGAAGGAGGCTCTGGGGCCAACGTCCTGACTTTC	CASGLEGGSGANVLTF
TRBD2	TRBV12-3/TRBV12-4	.	TRBJ2-5	TGTGCCAGCAGCTTGACTAGCGGGAGGCAAGAGACCCAGTACTTC	CASSLTSGRQETQYF
.	TRBV14	.	TRBJ2-7	TGTGCCAGCAGCCAAGATCTACTAGTCCACGAGCAGTACTTC	CASSQDLLVHEQYF
.	TRBV28	.	TRBJ2-7	TGTGCCAGCAGCCGAGCCCTCGCAGGGCCCGAGCAGTACTTC	CASSRALAGPEQYF
.	TRBV28	.	TRBJ2-7	TGTGCCAGCAGTCCCCCGTCGGACTACGAGCAGTACTTC	CASSPPSDYEQYF
.	TRBV4-3	once	TRBJ2-3	TGCGCCAGCAGCCAAGAAGGCCAAGAAACTAGCACAGATACGCAGTATTTT	CASSQEGQETSTDTQYF
TRBD1	TRBV4-2	.	TRBJ1-5	TGTGCCAGCAGCCAAGGGGGACAGGGAATTAGTCAGCCCCAGCATTTT	CASSQGGQGISQPQHF
.	TRBV19	few	TRBJ2-1	TGTGCCAGTAGTTCGTTTGACAATGAGCAGTTCTTC	CASSSFDNEQFF
TRBD1	TRBV11-2	.	TRBJ2-1	TGTGCCAGCATCCCGGGACAGGGGCCCTACAATGAGCAGTTCTTC	CASIPGQGPYNEQFF
.	TRBV27	.	TRBJ1-5	TGTGCCAGCAGCCTTCAGGGCGAAAATCAGCCCCAGCATTTT	CASSLQGENQPQHF
TRBD2	TRBV4-2	few	TRBJ2-7	TGTGCCAGCAGCCAAGAAGACACTAGCGGGAGTTACGAGCAGTACTTC	CASSQEDTSGSYEQYF